Here is one T cell receptor (beta chain) with its context. Its antigen remains unidentified. These data are taken from a study of T cell responses to AZD1222 COVID-19 vaccine. Study-level points and caveats: White British people made up most donors, females outnumbered males, and clonal diversity was possibly underestimated.

Trimming shortened V by 0 bases and J by 6 bases, and 13 bases separated the two germline ends. Germline CDR1 and CDR2: SGHAT and FQNNGV. This CDR3 is 15 amino acids long. Sequenced by immunoSEQ multiplex PCR; TCRdb stores in-frame clones only, minus some. The sample data list about 140,000 clones. This sequence originates from an adult in good health. The sequencing input was peripheral blood. The chain carries TRBV11-2 and TRBJ2-3; a weak D match, TRBD2 (6 bases). CDR3 amino acids: CASSLDRGLTDTQYF. CDR3 DNA: TGTGCCAGCAGCTTAGATCGGGGGTTGACGGATACGCAGTATTTT.